This TCR beta chain was documented in a study of blood T cells in healthy people across ages. Study-level results: In long-lived donors, naive CD4+ cell counts and diversity exceeded those of aged donors.

Primed by a sample-barcoded 5' primer and a J-beta primer mix, a second PCR proceeded for 7 to 11 cycles. All cDNA molecules were each tagged by a template-switch adaptor with 12 random nucleotides. TCRdb re-derived calls from the 5' RACE reads in MiXCR, one entry per CDR3 protein. The sample holds around 870,000 distinct CDR3 sequences; around 30% are singletons and the top ten take 17%. This clonotype was counted at least ten times. The antigen is undetermined. The CDR3 totals 15 residues. V dropped 0 bases and J dropped 10 bases, with 18 bases sitting between them. CDR1 is LGHNA and CDR2 is YSLEER in the germline V gene. Approximately 10 milliliters was the volume of peripheral blood drawn from each donor.

The V and J genes are TRBV4-3 and TRBJ1-1; no firm D call. The TCR was taken from a woman older than 75 in good health. Sequencing was done on a sample of blood. The CDR3 spells CASSQDGGVSSRAFF. DNA for the CDR3: TGCGCCAGCAGCCAAGATGGCGGGGTATCCTCCCGAGCTTTCTTT.